Detailed here is one T cell receptor (beta chain). Its antigen has not been determined. One base away there is no much larger clone; base qualities are not given. Libraries came from 5' RACE. These reads were obtained on an Illumina HiSeq 2500. A second PCR of about 7 to 12 cycles was run with a J-beta primer mix and a sample-barcoded 5' primer. Each TCR beta cDNA molecule received a unique molecular identifier from a template-switch 5' adaptor carrying 12 random nucleotides. Each sample yielded at least 2.5 million CDR3-containing paired-end reads. All of the RNA was converted into first-strand cDNA using the Mint cDNA synthesis kit, with a TRBC-specific oligonucleotide serving as the primer. After uracil-DNA glycosylase treatment, a first 18-cycle PCR used universal primers M1SS and BC2_uni_R on all cDNA. In the paper's pipeline: Normalization of each sample was performed by random selection of 1 million high-quality reads, each carrying a distinct molecular identifier. Reads with shared molecular identifiers were discarded instead of being binned into consensus sequences. MiTCR, with a Q25 quality threshold and the strictest error-elimination algorithm, was used for CDR3 identification, clonotype clustering and error correction. A nonparametric unseen species model with Euler transformation was used to estimate a lower bound on total TCR beta diversity. TCRdb's own reprocessing of the public reads used fastp at Q25 and MiXCR and kept productive beta chains. Each CDR3 protein appears once, grouped with its most common genes and DNA. The V and J calls reflect TCRdb's pipeline rather than the authors' work. A total of about 570,000 distinct CDR3 sequences appear in this sample, about 25% of them only once. The ten largest make up about a fifth of the sample.

This entry comes from a study of blood T cells in healthy people across ages (dated by TCRdb to the mid-2010s). For the study in its entirety: In model experiments, roughly one uniquely barcoded TCR beta cDNA molecule per two T cells was captured by template switching. To track age-related changes in TCR beta repertoire diversity, the study relied on deep sequencing normalized with unique cDNA molecular identifiers. Four age groups were formed from the donors: young (average approximately 15 years), middle-aged (around 39), aged (about 62) and long-lived (more than 75). To avoid experimental bias, donors of different ages were randomly spread across the sequencing lanes. The study analyzed two additional independent replicas of 1 million unique cDNA reads from the same blood draw for two donors, one aged 18 to 30 and one aged 80 or older. The full study reports these points: A strong correlation was found between observed TCR beta diversity and the percentage of naive T cells measured by flow cytometry. Bulk unsorted PBMC profiling prevented conclusive comparison of naive and antigen-experienced compartments. As age increased, observed TCR beta diversity per million T cells dropped in a roughly linear way, and a significant reduction was already evident by age about 36. Estimates of total diversity based on one million sequenced T cells were regarded as lower bounds and as underestimates. Compared with the aged group, the long-lived group had more naive CD4+ T cells, fewer expanded clones and increased TCR diversity, suggesting age selection. The CMV infection status of donors was not known, potentially confounding age-related changes in expanded clonotypes.

Systemically healthy Caucasian individuals from Russia, about 38 in total and aged about 6 to 100 years, were included as donors. Each donor gave ten milliliters of peripheral blood, collected into EDTA-treated Vacutainer tubes. Ficoll-Paque density-gradient centrifugation was used to isolate PBMCs, with at least 7 million per sample. Total RNA was extracted from PBMCs with Trizol reagent, with at least 6 micrograms obtained per sample. Naive CD45RAhigh/CD27high T cell percentages were measured by flow cytometry on a PBMC aliquot from every donor. V lost 4 bases and J lost 4 bases, and the count of bases not matched to a germline gene is 5. CDR1 and CDR2 are drawn from the germline V gene: SGHRS, YFSETQ. The CDR3 numbers 14 residues from cysteine through phenylalanine. The sequence is cut down to CDR3 DNA, 42 bases in frame from base 1.

This receptor was taken from a woman between 70 and 85 years old in good health. Sequenced material: blood. The rearranged segments are TRBV5-1 and TRBJ1-5, and 7 junctional nucleotides match TRBD1. The CDR3 loop reads CASSPGTANQPQHF. The DNA reads as follows: TGCGCCAGCAGCCCAGGGACAGCTAATCAGCCCCAGCATTTT. The full variable domain, with segments outside the CDR3 supplied by the reference TRBV5-1 and TRBJ1-5 proteins, appears as KAGVTQTPRYLIKTRGQQVTLSCSPISGHRSVSWYQQTPGQGLQFLFEYFSETQRNKGNFPGRFSGRQFSNSRSEMNVSTLELGDSALYLCASSPGTANQPQHFGDGTRLSIL.